This TCR beta chain was captured in a study of metastatic and nonmetastatic thyroid tumors. Study-wide context: Samples came from malignant and benign thyroid patients, and repertoires were compared across blood and tumor or nodule tissue.

Patients were all untreated before their thyroid surgery. The germline V and J ends were trimmed by 5 bases and 2 bases, with 16 bases remaining between them. CDR1 and CDR2 from the germline V gene are MDHEN and SYDVKM. There are 15 residues in the CDR3. TCRdb called clones again from the PCR reads with MiXCR. The data show tens of thousands of clones, 12% to 15% seen once. This clone was observed many times. This chain connects TRBV28 to TRBJ2-7; weak D call: TRBD1 (6 bases). The sequenced sample consisted of blood. The clonotype comes from a male donor with papillary thyroid cancer or a benign thyroid nodule (not recorded which). Some clones in this sample may be carry-over from other donors' samples. This chain's CDR3 is CASSAPGTYPYEQYF. The CDR3 DNA follows: TGTGCCAGCAGTGCACCCGGGACATATCCCTACGAGCAGTACTTC.